The T cell receptor (beta chain) described here comes from a study of identical twins. TCRdb redid the calling of the 5' RACE reads with MiXCR, one entry per CDR3 protein. The sample lists 310,000 or so distinct CDR3 sequences; more than 8% were seen once. CDR1 and CDR2 (germline): MGHDK, SYGVNS. Trimming shortened V by 5 bases and J by 5 bases, and 4 bases separated the two germline ends. The CDR3 runs 12 residues. Only a few counts were recorded for this clonotype. The antigen is not known. Points from the study as a whole: High-abundance cord blood beta clonotypes had fewer insertions; memory repertoires showed none. Twins' surplus sharing was weaker for beta out-of-frame sequences.

This sample also appeared in a second study, on yellow fever vaccine responses in identical twins.

The V gene is TRBV25-1, the J gene TRBJ2-6; D is unclear. Sequencing input: CD8+ T cells sorted from blood. The sequence derives from a woman younger than 30 in good health. CDR3 amino acids: CASSQWANVLTF. The DNA for the CDR3 is TGTGCCAGCAGTCAGTGGGCCAACGTCCTGACTTTC.